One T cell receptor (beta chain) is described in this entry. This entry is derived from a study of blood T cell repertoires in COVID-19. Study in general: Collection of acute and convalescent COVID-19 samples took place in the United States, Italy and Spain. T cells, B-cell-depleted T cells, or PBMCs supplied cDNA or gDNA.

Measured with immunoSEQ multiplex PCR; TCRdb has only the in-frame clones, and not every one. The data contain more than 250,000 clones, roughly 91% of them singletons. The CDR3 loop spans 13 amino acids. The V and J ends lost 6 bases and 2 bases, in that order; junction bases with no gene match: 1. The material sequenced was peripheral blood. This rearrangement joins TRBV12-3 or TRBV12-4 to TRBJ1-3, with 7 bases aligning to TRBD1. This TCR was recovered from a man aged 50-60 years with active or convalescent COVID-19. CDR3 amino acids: CASSGTAGNTIYF. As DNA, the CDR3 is TGTGCCAGCAGCGGGACAGCTGGAAACACCATATATTTT.